These 18 T cell receptor beta chains originate from one sample sequenced in a study of blood T cell repertoires in COVID-19. Profiled with immunoSEQ multiplex PCR; TCRdb holds only in-frame clones, not every one. The sample holds 200,000 to 250,000 clones, approximately 75% seen once. The source material was PBMCs or T cells enriched from blood (not recorded which). The receptors here all came from a man between 35 and 55 years old who had recovered from COVID-19.

The table lists this clone with a count of one. V gene TRBV3-1 (or the pseudogene TRBV3-2) combines with J gene TRBJ2-1, with D possibly matching TRBD1 (6 bases). The CDR3 length is 14 residues. The V gene lost 1 base and the J gene lost 10 bases, with 14 bases spanning the gap. CDR1 is LGHDT and CDR2 is YNNKEL in the germline V gene (reference sequence). The CDR3 DNA reads TGTGCCAGCAGCCAAGTTCAGGGGAATGCAGAGCAGTTCTTC. This encodes CASSQVQGNAEQFF.

This chain connects TRBV9 to TRBJ2-3, with D maybe TRBD1 (6 bases). Germline CDR1 SGDLS, CDR2 YYNGEE. The CDR3 is 16 amino acids. V was shortened by 0 bases and J by 3 bases, with 14 bases between the two germline ends. CDR3 region: CASSVGGGIRTDTQYF. As DNA, the CDR3 is TGTGCCAGCAGCGTAGGTGGGGGCATAAGAACAGATACGCAGTATTTT.

The chain links TRBV7-6 to TRBJ2-7; D is perhaps TRBD2 (5 bases). The CDR3 consists of 15 residues. The germline V and J ends were trimmed by 0 bases and 5 bases, with 14 bases remaining between them. The germline V gene encodes CDR1 SGHVS and CDR2 FNYEAQ. The CDR3 DNA reads as TGTGCCAGCAGCTTAGCGGGAGACGGTTTCCACGAGCAGTACTTC. Translating gives CASSLAGDGFHEQYF.

The V gene is TRBV27, the J gene TRBJ1-6; 9 bases match TRBD1. V shed 0 bases, J shed 9 bases, and the junction held 3 bases outside the gene matches. The CDR3 consists of 15 residues. Germline CDR1 and CDR2: MNHEY and SMNVEV (reference sequence). CDR3 nucleotide sequence: TGTGCCAGCAGTTTATCGACAGGGGGGAGTTCACCCCTCCACTTT. This encodes CASSLSTGGSSPLHF.

The chain couples TRBV7-6 to TRBJ1-1, with D perhaps TRBD1 (5 bases). CDR3 length: 14 amino acids. V was trimmed by 4 bases and J by 0 bases, leaving 9 bases between them. CDR1 and CDR2 from the germline V gene are SGHVS and FNYEAQ. The CDR3 coding sequence is TGTGCCAGCAGCTCGCAGGGATTGAACACTGAAGCTTTCTTT. It translates to CASSSQGLNTEAFF.

The chain is built from TRBV9 and TRBJ1-1; a possible D gene is TRBD1 (5 bases). Germline V lookup: CDR1 SGDLS, CDR2 YYNGEE. The germline V and J ends were trimmed by 6 bases and 3 bases, with 15 bases remaining between them. This CDR3 comprises 14 residues. The CDR3 DNA follows: TGTGCCAGCACCCGGGGGGGAGCGGACACTGAAGCTTTCTTT. As protein: CASTRGGADTEAFF.

The chain uses TRBV5-4 and TRBJ2-1; 8 bases are shared with TRBD2. Germline assignment: CDR1 SGHNT and CDR2 YYREEE (reference sequence). CDR3 size: 15 residues. V was clipped by 4 bases and J by 0 bases; unmatched bases: 3. The chain's CDR3 is CASSASGSSYNEQFF. In DNA form, the CDR3 reads TGTGCCAGCAGCGCAAGCGGGAGCTCCTACAATGAGCAGTTCTTC.

The chain links TRBV3-1 (or the pseudogene TRBV3-2) to TRBJ2-3; tentative D call: TRBD2 (5 bases). V was shortened by 3 bases and J by 1 base, with 14 bases between the two germline ends. The CDR3 totals 16 residues. The germline gives CDR1 LGHDT, CDR2 YNNKEL (reference sequence). The CDR3 DNA sequence: TGTGCCAGCAGCCAGCCCGGGATAGGAGGCACAGATACGCAGTATTTT. Amino acids: CASSQPGIGGTDTQYF.

The chain combines TRBV18 with TRBJ2-3, with D possibly TRBD1 on 6 matching bases. Trimming pared 2 bases from V and 2 bases from J, leaving 14 bases between. CDR3 length: 16 residues. The germline V gene has CDR1 KGHSH and CDR2 LQKENI. The CDR3 reads CASSPGRTETTDTQYF. The DNA for the CDR3 is TGTGCCAGCTCACCAGGCCGGACAGAGACCACAGATACGCAGTATTTT.

The chain has TRBV7-2 and TRBJ1-2; D unclear. The germline V gene encodes CDR1 SGHTA and CDR2 FQGNSA. The CDR3 covers 15 residues. V was clipped by 5 bases and J by 7 bases, with 20 bases between them. The CDR3 reads CASSVGGMGSAGYTF. CDR3 coding DNA: TGTGCCAGCAGCGTAGGAGGCATGGGTTCTGCTGGCTACACCTTC.

This clone was recorded at least ten times. This chain uses TRBV30 with TRBJ2-2, with TRBD1 identical over 8 bases. Germline lookup yields CDR1 GTSNPN and CDR2 SVGIG (reference sequence). This CDR3 spans 15 amino acids. Trimming at V came to 4 bases and at J to 3 bases, leaving 7 bases not matched to a gene. The CDR3 loop reads CAWTHQGADTGELFF. The CDR3 DNA is TGTGCCTGGACCCATCAGGGGGCTGACACCGGGGAGCTGTTTTTT.

This clone was counted only a few times. The chain is built from TRBV19 and TRBJ1-3; unclear D gene. Germline CDR1 is LNHDA and CDR2 is SQIVND (reference sequence). The CDR3 length is 14 residues. Trimming cost V 8 bases and J 0 bases, with 11 bases left between them. The CDR3 DNA follows: TGTGCCAGTCACTCTGAGGGCTCTGGAAACACCATATATTTT. Translation: CASHSEGSGNTIYF. The whole variable domain, remainder taken from reference TRBV19 and TRBJ1-3, is DGGITQSPKYLFRKEGQNVTLSCEQNLNHDAMYWYRQDPGQGLRLIYYSQIVNDFQKGDIAEGYSVSREKKESFPLTVTSAQKNPTAFYLCASHSEGSGNTIYFGEGSWLTVV.

The V gene is TRBV19, the J gene TRBJ2-6; TRBD1 matches 9 bases. The junction had 8 bases not matched to a gene; V was cut back by 1 base and J by 4 bases. The length of the CDR3 is 18 residues. CDR1 is LNHDA, CDR2 SQIVND, per germline (reference sequence). The CDR3 sequence is CASSIAGQGFDGANVLTF. CDR3 in DNA: TGTGCCAGTAGTATAGCGGGACAGGGTTTTGACGGGGCCAACGTCCTGACTTTC.

The chain couples TRBV5-1 to TRBJ1-4; no reliable D call. CDR1 SGHRS and CDR2 YFSETQ come from the germline V gene. Trimming stripped 5 bases from V and 0 bases from J, with 8 bases between. The CDR3 runs to 14 residues. Written as DNA, the CDR3 is TGCGCCAGCAGGCTCCAGGCAACTAATGAAAAACTGTTTTTT. It translates to CASRLQATNEKLFF.

This rearrangement joins TRBV5-1 to TRBJ2-5; 12 bases map to TRBD1. The CDR3 spans 17 residues. CDR1 SGHRS and CDR2 YFSETQ come from the germline V gene. V was pared by 7 bases and J by 5 bases, with 15 bases of the junction left unmatched. This CDR3 reads CASGKDLGQGARETQYF. The CDR3 DNA reads TGCGCCAGCGGAAAAGACCTGGGACAGGGGGCTCGTGAGACCCAGTACTTC. The full variable domain, completed using reference TRBV5-1 and TRBJ2-5, is KAGVTQTPRYLIKTRGQQVTLSCSPISGHRSVSWYQQTPGQGLQFLFEYFSETQRNKGNFPGRFSGRQFSNSRSEMNVSTLELGDSALYLCASGKDLGQGARETQYFGPGTRLLVL.

V gene TRBV7-6 combines with J gene TRBJ2-1; D is ambiguous. Trimming removed 1 base at V and 7 bases at J, with 8 bases between. Germline values: CDR1 SGHVS, CDR2 FNYEAQ. The length of the CDR3 is 13 residues. The CDR3 loop is CASSLGKRNEQFF. For the CDR3, the DNA is TGTGCCAGCAGCTTAGGCAAGAGGAATGAGCAGTTCTTC.

In this sample, this clone turned up a few times. This sequence joins TRBV12-3 or TRBV12-4 and TRBJ2-7; D not certain. V was clipped by 5 bases and J by 5 bases, with 7 bases between them. The CDR3 is made up of 11 amino acids. The CDR3 loop reads CASSNQDEQYF. In DNA form, the CDR3 reads TGTGCCAGCAGTAACCAGGACGAGCAGTACTTC.

The J gene is TRBJ2-3, the V gene TRBV11-2; weak D call: TRBD2 (5 bases). In germline, CDR1 is SGHAT, CDR2 FQNNGV. Trimming left V 4 bases short and J 3 bases short, with 17 bases between. This CDR3 comprises 16 residues. Written as DNA, the CDR3 is TGTGCCAGCAGCTCCCGTGGGGTAGCGTCAACAGATACGCAGTATTTT. Protein sequence: CASSSRGVASTDTQYF.